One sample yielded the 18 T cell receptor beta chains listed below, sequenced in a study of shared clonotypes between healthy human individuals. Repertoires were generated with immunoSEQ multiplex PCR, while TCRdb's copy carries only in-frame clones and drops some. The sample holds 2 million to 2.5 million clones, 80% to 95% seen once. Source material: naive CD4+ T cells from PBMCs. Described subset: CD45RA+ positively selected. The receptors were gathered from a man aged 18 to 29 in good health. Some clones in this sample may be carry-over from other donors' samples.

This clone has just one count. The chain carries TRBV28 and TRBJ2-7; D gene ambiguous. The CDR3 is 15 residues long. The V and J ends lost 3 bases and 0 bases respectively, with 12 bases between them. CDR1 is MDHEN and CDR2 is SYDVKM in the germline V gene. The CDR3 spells CASSFQPRGSYEQYF. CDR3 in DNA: TGTGCCAGCAGTTTTCAGCCCCGAGGCTCCTACGAGCAGTACTTC.

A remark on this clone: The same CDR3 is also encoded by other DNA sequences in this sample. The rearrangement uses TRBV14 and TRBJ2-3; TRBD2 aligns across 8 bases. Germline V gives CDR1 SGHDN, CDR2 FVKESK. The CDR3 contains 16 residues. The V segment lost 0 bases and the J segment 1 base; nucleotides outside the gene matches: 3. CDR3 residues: CASSQDSGRGTDTQYF. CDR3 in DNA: TGTGCCAGCAGCCAAGATTCCGGGAGGGGCACAGATACGCAGTATTTT.

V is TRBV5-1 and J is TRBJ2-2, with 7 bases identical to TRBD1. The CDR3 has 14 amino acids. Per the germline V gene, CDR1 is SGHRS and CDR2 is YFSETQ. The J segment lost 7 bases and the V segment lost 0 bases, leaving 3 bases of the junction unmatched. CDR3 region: CASSLETGYGELFF. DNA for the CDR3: TGCGCCAGCAGCTTGGAGACAGGGTACGGGGAGCTGTTTTTT.

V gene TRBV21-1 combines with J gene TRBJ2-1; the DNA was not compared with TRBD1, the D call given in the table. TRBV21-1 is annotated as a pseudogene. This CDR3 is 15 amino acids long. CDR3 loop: CASSPRDRDGNEQFF. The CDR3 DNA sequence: TGTGCCAGCAGCCCCCGGGACAGGGACGGCAATGAGCAGTTCTTC.

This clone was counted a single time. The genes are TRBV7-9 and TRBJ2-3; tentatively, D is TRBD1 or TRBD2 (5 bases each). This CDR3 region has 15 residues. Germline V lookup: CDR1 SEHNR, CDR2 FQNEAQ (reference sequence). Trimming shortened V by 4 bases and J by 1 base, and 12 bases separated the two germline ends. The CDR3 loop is CASSYGARGTDTQYF. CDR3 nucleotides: TGTGCCAGCAGCTACGGGGCTCGCGGCACAGATACGCAGTATTTT.

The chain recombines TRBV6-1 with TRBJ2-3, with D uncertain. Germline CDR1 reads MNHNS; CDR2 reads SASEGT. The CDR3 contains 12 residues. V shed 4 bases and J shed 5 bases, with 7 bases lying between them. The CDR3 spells CASSVYVDTQYF. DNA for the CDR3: TGTGCCAGCAGTGTCTACGTAGATACGCAGTATTTT.

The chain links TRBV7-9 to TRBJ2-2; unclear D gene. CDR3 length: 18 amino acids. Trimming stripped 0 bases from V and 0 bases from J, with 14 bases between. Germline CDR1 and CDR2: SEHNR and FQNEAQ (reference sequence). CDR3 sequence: CASSLAHVASANTGELFF. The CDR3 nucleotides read TGTGCCAGCAGCTTAGCGCACGTTGCGTCCGCGAACACCGGGGAGCTGTTTTTT.

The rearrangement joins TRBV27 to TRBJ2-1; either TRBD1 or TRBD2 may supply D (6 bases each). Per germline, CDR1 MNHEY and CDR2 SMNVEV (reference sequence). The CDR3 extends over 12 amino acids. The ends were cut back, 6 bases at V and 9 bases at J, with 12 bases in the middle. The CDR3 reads CASRERGAEQFF. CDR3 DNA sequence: TGTGCCAGCAGAGAAAGGGGGGCTGAGCAGTTCTTC.

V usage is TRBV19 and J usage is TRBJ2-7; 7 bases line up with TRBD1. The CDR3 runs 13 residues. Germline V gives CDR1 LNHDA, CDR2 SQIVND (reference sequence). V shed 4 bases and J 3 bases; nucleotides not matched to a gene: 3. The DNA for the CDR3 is TGTGCCAGTAGTAGGGACAGATTCTACGAGCAGTACTTC. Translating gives CASSRDRFYEQYF.

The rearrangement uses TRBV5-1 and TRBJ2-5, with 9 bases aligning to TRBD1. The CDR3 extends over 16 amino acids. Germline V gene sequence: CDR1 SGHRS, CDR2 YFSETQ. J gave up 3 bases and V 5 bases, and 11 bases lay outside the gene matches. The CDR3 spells CASRPPPRTGEETQYF. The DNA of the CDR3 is TGCGCCAGCAGACCGCCCCCGAGGACAGGGGAAGAGACCCAGTACTTC. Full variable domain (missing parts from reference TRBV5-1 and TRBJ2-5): KAGVTQTPRYLIKTRGQQVTLSCSPISGHRSVSWYQQTPGQGLQFLFEYFSETQRNKGNFPGRFSGRQFSNSRSEMNVSTLELGDSALYLCASRPPPRTGEETQYFGPGTRLLVL.

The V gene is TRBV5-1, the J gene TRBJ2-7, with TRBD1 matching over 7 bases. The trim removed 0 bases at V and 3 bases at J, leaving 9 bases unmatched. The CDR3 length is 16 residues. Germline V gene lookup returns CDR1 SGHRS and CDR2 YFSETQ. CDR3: CASSLEGGAGNYEQYF. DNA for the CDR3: TGCGCCAGCAGCTTGGAAGGGGGCGCCGGTAACTACGAGCAGTACTTC. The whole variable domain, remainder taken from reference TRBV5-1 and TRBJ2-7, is KAGVTQTPRYLIKTRGQQVTLSCSPISGHRSVSWYQQTPGQGLQFLFEYFSETQRNKGNFPGRFSGRQFSNSRSEMNVSTLELGDSALYLCASSLEGGAGNYEQYFGPGTRLTVT.

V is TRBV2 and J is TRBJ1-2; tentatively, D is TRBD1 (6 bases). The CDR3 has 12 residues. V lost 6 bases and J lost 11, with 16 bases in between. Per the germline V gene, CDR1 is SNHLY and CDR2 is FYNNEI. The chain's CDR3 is CASSADRSSYTF. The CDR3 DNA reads TGTGCCAGCAGCGCGGACAGATCCAGTTACACCTTC.

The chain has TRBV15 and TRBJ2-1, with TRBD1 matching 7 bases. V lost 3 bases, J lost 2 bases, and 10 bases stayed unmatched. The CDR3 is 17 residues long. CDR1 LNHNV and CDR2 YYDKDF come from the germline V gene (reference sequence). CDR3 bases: TGTGCCACCAGCAGGGATAACGGACAGGAGACCTACAATGAGCAGTTCTTC. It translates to CATSRDNGQETYNEQFF.

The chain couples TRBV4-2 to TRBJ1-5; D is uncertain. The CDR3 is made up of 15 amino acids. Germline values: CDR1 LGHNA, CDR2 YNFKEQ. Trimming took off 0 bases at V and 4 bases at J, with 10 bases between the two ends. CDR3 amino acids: CASSQDGSGNQPQHF. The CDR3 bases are TGTGCCAGCAGCCAAGATGGGTCGGGGAATCAGCCCCAGCATTTT.

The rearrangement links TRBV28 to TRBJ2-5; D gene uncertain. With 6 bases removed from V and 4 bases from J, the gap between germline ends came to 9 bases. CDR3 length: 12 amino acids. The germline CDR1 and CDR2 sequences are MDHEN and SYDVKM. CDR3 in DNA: TGTGCCAGCAGCCCTATGCCAGAGACCCAGTACTTC. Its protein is CASSPMPETQYF.

CDR3 DNA: TGTGCCAGCAGCCAAGTTCGGGACAGCGATCGAAACACCATATATTTT. As protein: CASSQVRDSDRNTIYF. The chain links TRBV4-2 to TRBJ1-3; 7 bases fit TRBD1. There are 16 residues in the CDR3. Germline V lookup: CDR1 LGHNA, CDR2 YNFKEQ. After removal of 1 base from V and 5 bases from J, the junction contained 8 bases not matched to a gene.

The CDR3, as DNA: TGTGCCAGCAGCCGGGCCGGGGACTATGGCTACACCTTC. It specifies CASSRAGDYGYTF. The gene calls are TRBV14 and TRBJ1-2; D gene unclear. The CDR3 totals 13 residues. The germline V gene encodes CDR1 SGHDN and CDR2 FVKESK. The ends were cut back, 4 bases at V and 3 bases at J, with 9 bases in the middle.

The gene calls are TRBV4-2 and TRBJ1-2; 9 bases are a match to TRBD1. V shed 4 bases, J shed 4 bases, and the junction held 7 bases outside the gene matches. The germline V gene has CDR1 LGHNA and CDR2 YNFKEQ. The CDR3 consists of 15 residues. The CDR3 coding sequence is TGTGCCAGCAGCCTCCACGGACAGGGGAGCTATGGCTACACCTTC. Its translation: CASSLHGQGSYGYTF.